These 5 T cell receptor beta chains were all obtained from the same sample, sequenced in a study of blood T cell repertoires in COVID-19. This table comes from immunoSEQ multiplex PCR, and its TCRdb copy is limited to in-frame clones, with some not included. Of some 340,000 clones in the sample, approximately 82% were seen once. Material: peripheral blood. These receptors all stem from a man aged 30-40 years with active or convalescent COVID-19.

The chain's CDR3 is CASSYRFRDSLGELFF. The CDR3 DNA follows: TGTGCCAGCAGTTACCGATTCCGGGACAGCCTCGGGGAGCTGTTTTTT. The chain joins TRBV6-2 or TRBV6-3 to TRBJ2-2, with TRBD1 matching over 7 bases. Trimming at V came to 2 bases and at J to 7 bases, leaving 10 bases not matched to a gene. Germline lookup yields CDR1 MNHEY and CDR2 SVGEGT. The CDR3 spans 16 residues.

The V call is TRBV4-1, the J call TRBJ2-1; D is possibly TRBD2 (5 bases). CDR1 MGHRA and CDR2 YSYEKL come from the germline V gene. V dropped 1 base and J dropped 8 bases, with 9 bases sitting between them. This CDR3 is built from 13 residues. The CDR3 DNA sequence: TGCGCCAGCAGCCAAGCACTAGATGATGAGCAGTTCTTC. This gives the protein CASSQALDDEQFF.

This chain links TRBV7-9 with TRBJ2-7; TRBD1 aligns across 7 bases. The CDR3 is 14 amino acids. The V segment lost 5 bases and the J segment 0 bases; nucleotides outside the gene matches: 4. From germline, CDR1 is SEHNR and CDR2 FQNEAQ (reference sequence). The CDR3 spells CASSIDRDSYEQYF. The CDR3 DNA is TGTGCCAGCAGCATAGACAGGGACTCCTACGAGCAGTACTTC.

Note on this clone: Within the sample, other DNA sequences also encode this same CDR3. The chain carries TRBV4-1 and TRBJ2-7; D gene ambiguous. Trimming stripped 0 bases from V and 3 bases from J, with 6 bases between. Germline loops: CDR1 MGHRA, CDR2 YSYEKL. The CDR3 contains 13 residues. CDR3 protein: CASSQDPRYEQYF. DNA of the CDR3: TGCGCCAGCAGCCAAGATCCCCGCTACGAGCAGTACTTC.

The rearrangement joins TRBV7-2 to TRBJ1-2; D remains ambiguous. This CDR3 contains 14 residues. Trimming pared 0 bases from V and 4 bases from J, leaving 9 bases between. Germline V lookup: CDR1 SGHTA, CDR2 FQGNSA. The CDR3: CASSLAGQPYGYTF. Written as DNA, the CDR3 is TGTGCCAGCAGCTTAGCGGGCCAACCCTATGGCTACACCTTC.